The 2 T cell receptor beta chains presented below share a single source sample, sequenced in a study of blood T cell repertoires in COVID-19. Measured with immunoSEQ multiplex PCR; TCRdb has only the in-frame clones, and not every one. Of some 81,000 clones listed, 90% are singletons. The sequenced sample consisted of peripheral blood. Receptors were obtained from a woman aged 45-65 years in a cohort sampled during active COVID-19.

J is TRBJ1-1 and V is TRBV9; TRBD1 is a possible D gene (5 bases). The CDR3 runs to 14 residues. Germline values: CDR1 SGDLS, CDR2 YYNGEE. The germline V and J ends were trimmed by 2 bases and 3 bases, with 11 bases remaining between them. CDR3 loop: CASSVLQAYTEAFF. The CDR3 DNA reads as TGTGCCAGCAGCGTCCTACAGGCATACACTGAAGCTTTCTTT.

The J gene is TRBJ1-2, the V gene TRBV27; TRBD1 matches 12 bases. The CDR3 sequence is 14 residues long. Germline CDR1 reads MNHEY; CDR2 reads SMNVEV (reference sequence). After removal of 4 bases from V and 8 bases from J, the junction contained 5 bases not matched to a gene. The CDR3: CASSSAGTGGGYTF. CDR3 nucleotide sequence: TGTGCCAGCAGTTCCGCCGGGACAGGGGGCGGCTACACCTTC.